The 22 T cell receptor beta chains presented below share a single source sample, sequenced in a study of cytomegalovirus exposure and HLA in healthy donors. This PCR relied on a set of 60 Vbeta primers and 13 Jbeta primers. Measured with immunoSEQ multiplex PCR; TCRdb has only the in-frame clones, and not every one. This table holds over 90,000 clones, about four fifths found once. Sequences were obtained from PBMCs. Source of these receptors: a female donor in good health and CMV-seropositive.

This rearrangement joins TRBV10-1 to TRBJ1-1; TRBD1 matches 9 bases. J was trimmed by 6 bases and V by 8 bases; bases with no gene match: 13. This CDR3 has 15 amino acids. Per the germline V gene, CDR1 is WNHNN and CDR2 is SYGVQD (reference sequence). This chain's CDR3 is CASQADRGRGAEAFF. The DNA for the CDR3 is TGCGCCAGCCAAGCCGACAGGGGGAGAGGGGCTGAAGCTTTCTTT.

By sample fraction, this clone is large. The chain employs TRBV4-3 and TRBJ2-6, with D possibly being TRBD1 (5 bases). The length of the CDR3 is 16 residues. From germline, CDR1 is LGHNA and CDR2 YSLEER. Trimming left V 0 bases short and J 2 bases short, with 8 bases between. DNA of the CDR3: TGCGCCAGCAGCCAAGATCAAGGGGCTGGGGCCAACGTCCTGACTTTC. It translates to CASSQDQGAGANVLTF.

This clone was seen a single time. The V call is TRBV30, the J call TRBJ2-7, with no clear D. Trimming left V 2 bases short and J 2 bases short, with 4 bases between. The CDR3 spans 11 residues. Per the germline V gene, CDR1 is GTSNPN and CDR2 is SVGIG (reference sequence). The DNA for the CDR3 is TGTGCCTGGAGTTCAGCCTACGAGCAGTACTTC. Residues: CAWSSAYEQYF.

The J gene is TRBJ2-3, the V gene TRBV4-2; a weak D match, TRBD1 (6 bases). This CDR3 region has 14 residues. The germline V gene has CDR1 LGHNA and CDR2 YNFKEQ. V lost 1 base, J lost 5 bases, and 10 bases lay in between. CDR3 sequence reads: CASSQGGLKDTQYF. In nucleotides, the CDR3 is TGTGCCAGCAGCCAAGGGGGGCTCAAAGATACGCAGTATTTT.

The J gene is TRBJ1-1, the V gene TRBV29-1; no definite D call. Germline V CDR1 and CDR2: SQVTM, ANQGSEA. CDR3 length equals 13 residues. V dropped 2 bases and J dropped 0 bases, with 7 bases sitting between them. CDR3 loop: CSVESRLNTEAFF. CDR3 in DNA: TGCAGCGTTGAAAGCCGTTTGAACACTGAAGCTTTCTTT.

This clone has just a few counts. The V gene is TRBV6-5, the J gene TRBJ2-7, with 9 nucleotides matching TRBD1. This CDR3 is 15 amino acids long. With 11 bases clipped from V and 1 base from J, the junction kept 12 bases outside the gene matches. In germline, CDR1 is MNHEY, CDR2 SVGAGI. This chain's CDR3 is CAAQSGQGVSYEQYF. In DNA form, the CDR3 reads TGTGCCGCTCAATCGGGACAGGGCGTTTCCTACGAGCAGTACTTC.

The chain joins TRBV29-1 to TRBJ1-6, with D uncertain. Germline V gene lookup returns CDR1 SQVTM and CDR2 ANQGSEA. There are 13 residues in the CDR3. V was shortened by 1 base and J by 10 bases, with 11 bases between the two germline ends. CDR3 protein: CSVEVQAGSPLHF. In DNA, the CDR3 is TGCAGCGTTGAAGTTCAGGCTGGGTCACCCCTCCACTTT. Complete variable domain (other parts from reference TRBV29-1 and TRBJ1-6): SAVISQKPSRDICQRGTSLTIQCQVDSQVTMMFWYRQQPGQSLTLIATANQGSEATYESGFVIDKFPISRPNLTFSTLTVSNMSPEDSSIYLCSVEVQAGSPLHFGNGTRLTVT.

The V gene is TRBV4-2, the J gene TRBJ2-7; maybe TRBD2 (5 bases). The CDR3 runs to 12 residues. Germline lookup yields CDR1 LGHNA and CDR2 YNFKEQ. The V and J ends lost 1 base and 5 bases respectively, with 6 bases between them. The CDR3 sequence: CASSQAGNEQYF. CDR3 coding DNA: TGTGCCAGCAGCCAAGCGGGAAACGAGCAGTACTTC.

The gene calls are TRBV5-4 and TRBJ1-2; 7 bases fit TRBD1. CDR3 size: 14 residues. Germline V gene lookup returns CDR1 SGHNT and CDR2 YYREEE (reference sequence). The trim removed 4 bases at V and 4 bases at J, leaving 7 bases unmatched. This chain's CDR3 is CASSPGQDSYGYTF. DNA for the CDR3: TGTGCCAGCAGCCCCGGACAGGATAGCTATGGCTACACCTTC.

This chain uses TRBV27 with TRBJ2-7; perhaps TRBD2 as D (7 bases). Trimming cost V 3 bases and J 3 bases, with 12 bases left between them. The germline CDR1 and CDR2 sequences are MNHEY and SMNVEV (reference sequence). This CDR3 is built from 14 residues. CDR3 DNA: TGTGCCAGCAGTTTGACAGGCGGGGGCTACGAGCAGTACTTC. Amino acids: CASSLTGGGYEQYF.

This clone was found once. This sequence joins TRBV2 and TRBJ2-5; TRBD2 agrees at 7 bases. Trimming cost V 1 base and J 2 bases; bases outside gene matches: 16. The CDR3 totals 19 residues. CDR1 and CDR2 from the germline V gene are SNHLY and FYNNEI. CDR3 DNA sequence: TGTGCCAGCAGTGAAGTAGGCCTCCTAGCGGAGGCCTCTCAAGAGACCCAGTACTTC. Translated: CASSEVGLLAEASQETQYF.

The chain employs TRBV2 and TRBJ2-7; TRBD2 matches 10 bases. The V segment lost 10 bases and the J segment 5 bases; nucleotides outside the gene matches: 11. The CDR3 runs 14 residues. Germline assignment: CDR1 SNHLY and CDR2 FYNNEI. The CDR3 nucleotides read TGTGCCAACCTAGCGGGGGCCCTGACGAACGAGCAGTACTTC. Translated: CANLAGALTNEQYF. The full variable domain, in which reference TRBV2 and TRBJ2-7 provide the parts outside the CDR3, is EPEVTQTPSHQVTQMGQEVILRCVPISNHLYFYWYRQILGQKVEFLVSFYNNEISEKSEIFDDQFSVERPDGSNFTLKIRSTKLEDSAMYFCANLAGALTNEQYFGPGTRLTVT.

The rearrangement uses TRBV28 and TRBJ1-5; 8 nucleotides match TRBD1. From germline, CDR1 is MDHEN and CDR2 SYDVKM. V trimming: 6 bases; J trimming: 7 bases; junction bases outside the gene matches: 8. This CDR3 has 14 residues. The CDR3 reads CASSPRTGFQPQHF. CDR3 in DNA: TGTGCCAGCAGCCCAAGGACAGGGTTCCAGCCCCAGCATTTT.

V usage is TRBV6-5 and J usage is TRBJ2-3; D possibly corresponds to TRBD2 (6 bases). The CDR3 totals 13 residues. Germline V gene lookup returns CDR1 MNHEY and CDR2 SVGAGI. Trimming took off 10 bases at V and 5 bases at J, with 16 bases between the two ends. The chain's CDR3 is CATTRGFEDTQYF. The CDR3 nucleotides are TGTGCCACCACCCGGGGGTTTGAAGATACGCAGTATTTT.

V usage is TRBV7-2 and J usage is TRBJ2-1; 8 bases are a match to TRBD2. The CDR3 runs to 16 residues. CDR1 and CDR2 from the germline V gene are SGHTA and FQGNSA. Trimming removed 5 bases from V and 10 bases from J; junction bases left unmatched: 16. The CDR3 region has the DNA TGTGCCAGCAGCCGTTATGGAGTTAGCGGGGTCGGGGAGCAGTTCTTC. Translated: CASSRYGVSGVGEQFF.

The chain joins TRBV29-1 to TRBJ2-1, with 8 nucleotides matching TRBD2. CDR3 length: 14 amino acids. CDR1 is SQVTM, CDR2 ANQGSEA, per germline. V was clipped by 2 bases and J by 9 bases; unmatched bases: 9. This CDR3 reads CSVELRRTSLEQFF. The CDR3 coding sequence is TGCAGCGTTGAACTCCGTCGGACTAGCCTTGAGCAGTTCTTC.

This clone has just a few counts. The J gene is TRBJ1-2, the V gene TRBV5-6, with D unresolved. Looked up from germline, CDR1 is SGHDT and CDR2 is YYEEEE. The CDR3 runs to 13 residues. Trimming took off 4 bases at V and 7 bases at J, with 14 bases between the two ends. DNA for the CDR3: TGTGCCAGCAGCCCGGTAAGAACGGGTGGCTACACCTTC. It encodes CASSPVRTGGYTF.

This sequence joins TRBV5-6 and TRBJ1-2; D possibly corresponds to TRBD1 (6 bases). V was clipped by 4 bases and J by 6 bases, with 13 bases between them. The CDR3 extends over 13 amino acids. Germline V gene lookup returns CDR1 SGHDT and CDR2 YYEEEE. CDR3 in amino acids: CASSSPTGNGYTF. Written as DNA, the CDR3 is TGTGCCAGCAGCAGTCCTACAGGGAATGGCTACACCTTC.

A few counts support this clone. CDR3 in DNA: TGTGCCTGGAGTGTCGGACAGGGGAGTGGGGAGACCCAGTACTTC. Its translation: CAWSVGQGSGETQYF. The chain links TRBV30 to TRBJ2-5; 9 positions match TRBD1. This CDR3 region has 15 residues. In germline, CDR1 is GTSNPN, CDR2 SVGIG (reference sequence). V was clipped by 0 bases and J by 5 bases; unmatched bases: 7.

This clone was seen more than once but under ten times. This chain connects TRBV6-5 to TRBJ1-4; D perhaps matches TRBD1 (5 bases). This CDR3 has 14 residues. The ends were cut back, 6 bases at V and 6 bases at J, with 14 bases in the middle. The germline CDR1 and CDR2 sequences are MNHEY and SVGAGI. CDR3 loop: CASRPQGVYEKLFF. Written as DNA, the CDR3 is TGTGCCAGCAGGCCCCAGGGCGTATATGAAAAACTGTTTTTT.

The chain employs TRBV4-1 and TRBJ1-4, with D possibly matching TRBD1 (6 bases). V dropped 1 base and J dropped 5 bases, with 20 bases sitting between them. This CDR3 contains 18 residues. Germline CDR1 and CDR2: MGHRA and YSYEKL. CDR3 region: CASSQGVTGWGGNEKLFF. CDR3 bases: TGCGCCAGCAGCCAAGGGGTGACAGGATGGGGGGGGAATGAAAAACTGTTTTTT.

CDR3 sequence: CASSLTGGQGLHEQYF. CDR3 bases: TGTGCCAGCAGTCTCACGGGGGGACAGGGATTACACGAGCAGTACTTC. The chain carries TRBV7-9 and TRBJ2-7, with 9 positions matching TRBD1. Losses at the gene ends were 6 bases for V and 5 bases for J; bases not matched to a gene: 14. Germline V gene sequence: CDR1 SEHNR, CDR2 FQNEAQ (reference sequence). The CDR3 has 16 residues.